The 21 T cell receptor beta chains listed next were all sequenced from one sample in a study of control samples from healthy donors and cancer patients. Here immunoSEQ multiplex PCR was the method, and the copy in TCRdb shows in-frame clones only, minus some. The table shows roughly 120,000 clones, with roughly 88% occurring only once. Sequencing used PBMCs. These TCRs come from a woman aged 60 to 75 with lung cancer.

The CDR3: CAWSVAMGNQPQHF. The CDR3 nucleotides are TGTGCCTGGAGTGTTGCAATGGGGAATCAGCCCCAGCATTTT. The chain couples TRBV30 to TRBJ1-5; D is unresolved. With 0 bases removed from V and 4 bases from J, the gap between germline ends came to 10 bases. Germline-derived CDR1 and CDR2 are GTSNPN and SVGIG (reference sequence). The CDR3 consists of 14 residues.

The rearrangement uses TRBV30 and TRBJ1-2; no clear D gene. Germline V gene data show CDR1 as GTSNPN and CDR2 as SVGIG (reference sequence). The germline V and J ends were trimmed by 2 bases and 0 bases, with 7 bases remaining between them. The CDR3 spans 13 residues. The CDR3 DNA reads TGTGCCTGGAGTCCCCCACCTAACTATGGCTACACCTTC. Translated: CAWSPPPNYGYTF.

This chain's CDR3 is CASRRDTANYGYTF. The CDR3 DNA sequence: TGTGCCAGTAGGCGGGACACAGCTAACTATGGCTACACCTTC. The chain combines TRBV19 with TRBJ1-2; tentative D call: TRBD1 (6 bases). The CDR3 length is 14 residues. The germline gives CDR1 LNHDA, CDR2 SQIVND (reference sequence). Trimming stripped 6 bases from V and 0 bases from J, with 11 bases between.

The genes are TRBV11-2 and TRBJ2-1, with a possible D match to TRBD2 (6 bases). Per the germline V gene, CDR1 is SGHAT and CDR2 is FQNNGV. The CDR3 covers 15 residues. V lost 3 bases, J lost 5 bases, and 14 bases lay in between. The CDR3 DNA reads as TGTGCCAGCAGCTTGGGCGGGGCTCTCAACAATGAGCAGTTCTTC. Encoded protein: CASSLGGALNNEQFF. Based on the CDR3 plus reference TRBV11-2 and TRBJ2-1, the full variable domain is EAGVAQSPRYKIIEKRQSVAFWCNPISGHATLYWYQQILGQGPKLLIQFQNNGVVDDSQLPKDRFSAERLKGVDSTLKIQPAKLEDSAVYLCASSLGGALNNEQFFGPGTRLTVL.

The V call is TRBV5-1, the J call TRBJ1-6; 10 bases agree with TRBD1. Unmatched junction bases numbered 7, after V lost 5 bases and J lost 5 bases. This CDR3 is built from 16 residues. The germline CDR1 and CDR2 sequences are SGHRS and YFSETQ. In DNA form, the CDR3 reads TGCGCCAGCAGGACGACAGGGGGCGCGCATAATTCACCCCTCCACTTT. Translated, it gives CASRTTGGAHNSPLHF.

The rearrangement joins TRBV9 to TRBJ1-6; possible D gene TRBD1, 6 bases. The CDR3 is made up of 15 amino acids. V was trimmed by 2 bases and J by 9 bases, leaving 15 bases between them. The V gene's germline CDR1 is SGDLS and CDR2 YYNGEE. CDR3 loop: CASSVTDSGGSPLHF. CDR3 DNA: TGTGCCAGCAGCGTGACGGACAGCGGCGGTTCACCCCTCCACTTT.

The chain employs TRBV2 and TRBJ1-4, with D hard to call. Germline lookup yields CDR1 SNHLY and CDR2 FYNNEI. V was clipped by 3 bases and J by 6 bases, with 14 bases between them. This CDR3 is 15 amino acids long. CDR3 coding DNA: TGTGCCAGCAGTGATTCGCAGACAAGAGATGAAAAACTGTTTTTT. Translated: CASSDSQTRDEKLFF.

This rearrangement joins TRBV5-6 to TRBJ1-1; 11 bases fit TRBD1. CDR3 length equals 17 residues. The V gene end was trimmed by 3 bases and the J gene end by 4 bases; junction bases not matched to a gene: 11. Germline CDR1 SGHDT, CDR2 YYEEEE. CDR3 nucleotide sequence: TGTGCCAGCAGCTCGTGGACAGGGGGCAGTTTCTCCACTGAAGCTTTCTTT. Amino acids: CASSSWTGGSFSTEAFF.

The chain combines TRBV19 with TRBJ1-2; 7 nucleotides line up with TRBD1. The CDR3 runs to 17 residues. V trimming: 7 bases; J trimming: 3 bases; junction bases outside the gene matches: 17. In germline, CDR1 is LNHDA, CDR2 SQIVND (reference sequence). For the CDR3, the DNA is TGTGCCAGTACTTCTCCCCGTTCCGGACAGGCCTACTATGGCTACACCTTC. It translates to CASTSPRSGQAYYGYTF.

V is TRBV10-3 and J is TRBJ1-2; TRBD1 might be the D (5 bases). The CDR3 covers 12 residues. V was clipped by 4 bases and J by 10 bases, with 13 bases between them. Germline V gives CDR1 ENHRY, CDR2 SYGVKD. The CDR3 DNA reads as TGTGCCATCAGTGCCAGGGAGTTATCCTACACCTTC. Translation gives CAISARELSYTF.

The J gene is TRBJ2-2, the V gene TRBV5-4; weak D call: TRBD1 (5 bases). Germline V gene data show CDR1 as SGHNT and CDR2 as YYREEE (reference sequence). V was pared by 2 bases and J by 6 bases, with 8 bases between. The CDR3 runs 13 residues. The CDR3 sequence is CASSFTGPGELFF. Here the CDR3 DNA reads TGTGCCAGCAGCTTTACAGGTCCCGGGGAGCTGTTTTTT.

The chain couples TRBV3-1 (or the pseudogene TRBV3-2) to TRBJ2-3, with 10 bases identical to TRBD2. CDR3 size: 17 residues. Looked up from germline, CDR1 is LGHDT and CDR2 is YNNKEL (reference sequence). The trim removed 5 bases at V and 6 bases at J, leaving 14 bases unmatched. The CDR3 sequence is CASSEVSGGGLSDTQYF. The CDR3 DNA sequence: TGTGCCAGCAGCGAAGTCAGCGGGGGGGGTCTATCGGATACGCAGTATTTT.

The chain combines TRBV10-3 with TRBJ2-1; a possible D gene is TRBD2 (6 bases). This CDR3 region has 15 residues. Germline V gives CDR1 ENHRY, CDR2 SYGVKD. The ends were cut back, 2 bases at V and 3 bases at J, with 11 bases in the middle. The chain's CDR3 is CAISEGRDLYNEQFF. Written as DNA, the CDR3 is TGTGCCATCAGTGAGGGGCGGGACCTCTACAATGAGCAGTTCTTC.

The chain is built from TRBV5-6 and TRBJ2-7, with 7 bases identical to TRBD1. This CDR3 region has 14 residues. CDR1 is SGHDT and CDR2 is YYEEEE in the germline V gene. V was pared by 4 bases and J by 3 bases, with 7 bases of the junction left unmatched. CDR3 sequence (DNA): TGTGCCAGCAGCCCCACAGGGACAGTCTACGAGCAGTACTTC. Translation: CASSPTGTVYEQYF.

The genes are TRBV3-1 (or the pseudogene TRBV3-2) and TRBJ2-2; D is undetermined. Germline CDR1 is LGHDT and CDR2 is YNNKEL (reference sequence). Trimming pared 3 bases from V and 5 bases from J, leaving 7 bases between. The CDR3 totals 13 residues. The CDR3 coding sequence is TGTGCCAGCAGCCAGGTTTGGACCGGGGAGCTGTTTTTT. Translating it yields CASSQVWTGELFF.

The rearrangement links TRBV5-1 to TRBJ1-6, with D possibly being TRBD1 (5 bases). Trimming removed 4 bases from V and 8 bases from J, with 16 bases in between. The CDR3 is made up of 15 amino acids. From germline, CDR1 is SGHRS and CDR2 YFSETQ. The CDR3 region is CASSPDGAGYSPLHF. DNA of the CDR3: TGCGCCAGCAGCCCGGACGGGGCCGGATATTCACCCCTCCACTTT.

The V gene is TRBV7-6, the J gene TRBJ2-5, with 11 bases identical to TRBD2. CDR1 is SGHVS, CDR2 FNYEAQ, per germline. CDR3 length equals 17 residues. V lost 4 bases, J lost 4 bases, and 11 bases stayed unmatched. CDR3 coding DNA: TGTGCCAGCAGCTCAGCCTCTAGCGGGGGGTATCGAGAGACCCAGTACTTC. It translates to CASSSASSGGYRETQYF.

The rearrangement links TRBV12-3 or TRBV12-4 to TRBJ1-2; D call uncertain. The CDR3 loop spans 13 amino acids. V was shortened by 4 bases and J by 8 bases, with 14 bases between the two germline ends. The CDR3 spells CASSSFLISGYTF. The CDR3, as DNA: TGTGCCAGCAGTTCCTTTCTGATTTCCGGCTACACCTTC.

The V and J genes are TRBV12-3 or TRBV12-4 and TRBJ2-5, with D unclear. Trimming removed 6 bases at V and 2 bases at J, with 7 bases between. CDR3 length equals 12 residues. CDR3 nucleotide sequence: TGTGCCAGCAGCCGTTCTCAAGAGACCCAGTACTTC. Residues: CASSRSQETQYF.

The chain carries TRBV10-3 and TRBJ1-2; D is uncertain. CDR1 and CDR2 from the germline V gene are ENHRY and SYGVKD. CDR3 length: 12 residues. V was clipped by 4 bases and J by 9 bases, with 12 bases between them. CDR3 sequence: CAISGQERRYTF. The CDR3 DNA reads as TGTGCCATCAGTGGGCAGGAAAGGCGCTACACCTTC.

The gene calls are TRBV2 and TRBJ1-1; D is unresolved. Germline lookup yields CDR1 SNHLY and CDR2 FYNNEI. The CDR3 covers 13 residues. V gave up 1 base and J gave up 1 base, with 4 bases separating them. The CDR3 region is CASSEGRNTEAFF. Here the CDR3 DNA reads TGTGCCAGCAGTGAAGGACGGAACACTGAAGCTTTCTTT.